These 14 T cell receptor beta chains were all obtained from the same sample, sequenced in a study of Graves' ophthalmopathy and Graves' hyperthyroidism. Transcripts of RNA were the source for amplifying TCR beta CDR3 regions. HTBI primers were used in a first-round RT-PCR, which preceded a second-round multiplex PCR. TCRdb independently ran MiXCR on the multiplex PCR reads; one entry per CDR3 protein. The table lists fewer than 250,000 distinct CDR3 sequences, around 30% of them singletons. The specimen sequenced was peripheral blood. Receptor source: a man between 50 and 59 years old with Graves' ophthalmopathy.

This clonotype was seen many times. The rearrangement joins TRBV27 to TRBJ2-7, with D unclear. V dropped 2 bases and J dropped 6 bases, with 14 bases sitting between them. The length of the CDR3 is 14 residues. Germline assignment: CDR1 MNHEY and CDR2 SMNVEV (reference sequence). The CDR3 sequence is CASSLRLEVGEQYF. The CDR3 DNA reads as TGTGCCAGCAGTTTAAGGCTAGAGGTGGGCGAGCAGTACTTC.

The chain has TRBV19 and TRBJ2-7, with 9 bases identical to TRBD1. V shed 4 bases and J 7 bases; nucleotides not matched to a gene: 14. Germline V gene data show CDR1 as LNHDA and CDR2 as SQIVND (reference sequence). The length of the CDR3 is 16 residues. This CDR3 reads CASSTRQGENFWEQYF. CDR3 bases: TGTGCCAGTAGTACCAGACAGGGGGAAAATTTTTGGGAGCAGTACTTC.

Ten or more counts support this clonotype. This rearrangement joins TRBV28 to TRBJ2-5; TRBD2 is a possible D gene (6 bases). The germline V and J ends were trimmed by 6 bases and 2 bases, with 13 bases remaining between them. The CDR3 covers 14 residues. Germline values: CDR1 MDHEN, CDR2 SYDVKM. CDR3 bases: TGTGCCAGCAGAGTTGGGGGAGGACAAGAGACCCAGTACTTC. Encoded protein: CASRVGGGQETQYF.

This clonotype appeared many times. Relative to the germline gene, one junction end is altered; a read error may explain this. The rearrangement joins TRBV6-1 to TRBJ2-2; 10 nucleotides align to TRBD2. CDR3 length: 17 residues. Germline V lookup: CDR1 MNHNS, CDR2 SASEGT. Written as DNA, the CDR3 is TGTGCCAGCAGCGAAGGAGCGGGAGGGCCAAGCACCGGGGAGCTGTTTTTT. Translation: CASSEGAGGPSTGELFF.

This clonotype showed up many times. The rearrangement links TRBV20-1 to TRBJ2-5, with a possible D match to TRBD2 (6 bases). The length of the CDR3 is 13 residues. The V end was cut by 1 base, the J end by 0 bases, with 6 bases between. Germline CDR1 and CDR2: DFQATT and SNEGSKA (reference sequence). This CDR3 reads CSARGLDQETQYF. CDR3 DNA: TGCAGTGCTAGAGGACTAGACCAAGAGACCCAGTACTTC.

This clonotype was counted ten times or more. V is TRBV6-5 and J is TRBJ2-2; D gene ambiguous. Germline CDR1 reads MNHEY; CDR2 reads SVGAGI. CDR3 length: 16 residues. Trimming took 4 bases from V and 1 from J, leaving 13 bases between them. Written as DNA, the CDR3 is TGTGCCAGCAGTTGGTTCGTTGAACGGAACACCGGGGAGCTGTTTTTT. The encoded protein is CASSWFVERNTGELFF.

This clonotype was seen many times. The J gene is TRBJ1-1, the V gene TRBV12-3 or TRBV12-4; unclear D gene. This CDR3 spans 12 amino acids. The V end was cut by 1 base, the J end by 5 bases, with 5 bases between. Written as DNA, the CDR3 is TGTGCCAGCAGTTTAGGACTAACTGAAGCTTTCTTT. Encoded protein: CASSLGLTEAFF.

The chain carries TRBV6-1 and TRBJ2-7; 9 nucleotides align to TRBD2. The CDR3 is 14 residues long. Germline CDR1 MNHNS, CDR2 SASEGT. J lost 3 bases, V lost 6 bases, and 6 bases had no gene match. In DNA, the CDR3 is TGTGCCAGCAGCCTAGCGGGGTCCGGCTACGAGCAGTACTTC. Encoded protein: CASSLAGSGYEQYF.

CDR3 bases: TGCAGTGCTACCATTGAGGGATCCTATGGCTACACCTTC. Translated: CSATIEGSYGYTF. The genes are TRBV20-1 and TRBJ1-2; D is undetermined. Germline loops: CDR1 DFQATT, CDR2 SNEGSKA (reference sequence). The CDR3 has 13 amino acids. V dropped 4 bases and J dropped 4 bases, with 13 bases sitting between them.

This clonotype has at least ten counts. V and J are TRBV27 and TRBJ2-2; no clear D gene. Trimming stripped 4 bases from V and 2 bases from J, with 14 bases between. The CDR3 is 16 residues long. Germline CDR1 MNHEY, CDR2 SMNVEV (reference sequence). The CDR3 nucleotides are TGTGCCAGCAGTTCGGGCCTAAAAATTAACACCGGGGAGCTGTTTTTT. Translation gives CASSSGLKINTGELFF.

Ten or more counts support this clonotype. V and J are TRBV7-8 and TRBJ2-7, with 7 nucleotides matching TRBD2. The length of the CDR3 is 14 residues. After removal of 3 bases from V and 2 bases from J, the junction contained 4 bases not matched to a gene. Germline CDR1 and CDR2: SGHVS and FQNEAQ. This CDR3 reads CASSFGLAAYEQYF. The CDR3 DNA follows: TGTGCCAGCAGCTTTGGTCTAGCGGCCTACGAGCAGTACTTC.

This chain joins TRBV20-1 and TRBJ2-7; D might be TRBD1 or TRBD2, each matching 5 bases. CDR3 length: 11 residues. V dropped 7 bases and J dropped 5 bases, with 12 bases sitting between them. Germline V gene data show CDR1 as DFQATT and CDR2 as SNEGSKA (reference sequence). CDR3 amino acids: CSVYRGHEQYF. The CDR3 nucleotides are TGCAGTGTTTATCGGGGACACGAGCAGTACTTC.

This clonotype appeared many times. The V call is TRBV29-1, the J call TRBJ2-5; D gene unclear. Germline CDR1 SQVTM, CDR2 ANQGSEA. Trimming took off 0 bases at V and 4 bases at J, with 21 bases between the two ends. The CDR3 has 17 amino acids. The CDR3 protein is CSVEDYGHSSGGETQYF. CDR3 sequence (DNA): TGCAGCGTTGAAGATTATGGGCACAGTTCTGGTGGAGAGACCCAGTACTTC.

This clonotype was counted at least ten times. This chain joins TRBV11-2 and TRBJ2-7, with unresolved D. CDR3 size: 14 residues. V was trimmed by 3 bases and J by 3 bases, leaving 12 bases between them. From germline, CDR1 is SGHAT and CDR2 FQNNGV. In DNA form, the CDR3 reads TGTGCCAGCAGCTTTGTGGGTCGAGGCTACGAGCAGTACTTC. This sequence encodes CASSFVGRGYEQYF. The full variable domain, its missing parts supplied by reference TRBV11-2 and TRBJ2-7, is EAGVAQSPRYKIIEKRQSVAFWCNPISGHATLYWYQQILGQGPKLLIQFQNNGVVDDSQLPKDRFSAERLKGVDSTLKIQPAKLEDSAVYLCASSFVGRGYEQYFGPGTRLTVT.